This T cell receptor (beta chain) was profiled in a study of shared clonotypes between healthy human individuals. The table came from immunoSEQ multiplex PCR; TCRdb's copy has only in-frame clones and leaves some out. The top ten clones hold about 1.7% of a sample with 550,000 to 850,000 clones, around 67% of them seen once. Deletions cut 3 bases from V and 5 bases from J, with 16 bases between. The germline V gene has CDR1 SNHLY and CDR2 FYNNEI. CDR3 size: 16 residues. The table lists this clone with a few counts. The sample carries other DNA sequences with the same CDR3. The sequence was collected from a woman aged 25 to 39 in good health. The sequenced sample was memory CD4+ T cells sorted from blood. Stated subset: CD45RA-negative fraction. J is TRBJ2-2 and V is TRBV2; D assignment may be TRBD1 or TRBD2 (6 bases each). The CDR3 spells CASSEGAGRRTGELFF. The CDR3 DNA is TGTGCCAGCAGTGAGGGGGCGGGGCGGCGGACCGGGGAGCTGTTTTTT.